The following is a T cell receptor (beta chain) sequence with its context. Its antigen is unidentified. CDR1 and CDR2 (germline): KGHSH, LQKENI. CDR3 size: 15 residues. The ends lost 0 bases at V and 4 bases at J; junction bases unmatched: 3. Amplification used 60 Vbeta primers and 13 Jbeta primers. Profiling relied on immunoSEQ multiplex PCR, and the TCRdb table lists in-frame clones only, not all of them. This table has 150,000 to 200,000 clones, around four fifths appearing once. This specimen belongs to a study of cytomegalovirus exposure and HLA in healthy donors. The study, taken as a whole, reports: Overall, under 200 TCR beta chains were annotated as cytomegalovirus-associated.

The V and J genes are TRBV18 and TRBJ1-1; 9 bases match TRBD1. Sequencing was performed on PBMCs. The sequence was collected from a middle-aged man in good health and CMV-seropositive. CDR3 region: CASSPPDRGGTEAFF. The DNA of the CDR3 is TGTGCCAGCTCACCACCGGACAGGGGAGGCACTGAAGCTTTCTTT.